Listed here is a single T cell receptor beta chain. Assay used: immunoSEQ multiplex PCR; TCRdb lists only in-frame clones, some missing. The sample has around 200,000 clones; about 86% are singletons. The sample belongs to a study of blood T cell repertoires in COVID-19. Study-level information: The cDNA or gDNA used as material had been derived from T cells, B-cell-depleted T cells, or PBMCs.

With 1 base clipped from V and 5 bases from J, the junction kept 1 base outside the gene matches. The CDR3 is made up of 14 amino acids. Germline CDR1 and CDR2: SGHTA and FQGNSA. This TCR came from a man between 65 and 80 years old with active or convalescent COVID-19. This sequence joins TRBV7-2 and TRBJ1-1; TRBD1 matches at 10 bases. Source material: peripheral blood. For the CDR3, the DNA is TGTGCCAGCAGCTTAGGGGGACAGGGGACTGAAGCTTTCTTT. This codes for CASSLGGQGTEAFF.